Listed below are T cell receptor beta chains from one sample, sequenced in a study of blood T cell repertoires in COVID-19. Assay: immunoSEQ multiplex PCR; the TCRdb copy retains only in-frame clones and omits some. The sample records roughly 100,000 clones, roughly nine tenths being singletons. The sequenced sample was peripheral blood. The receptors stem from a woman between 65 and 79 years old with acute or convalescent COVID-19. The CDR3 runs from the conserved cysteine through the conserved F or W. A D gene is named only where the DNA matches it firmly. Size values are once, few and many counts, or a class for expanded clones, and some rows have none.

TRBD2 once TRBJ2-7 TRBV6-5 TGTGCCAGCGGACCTAGCGGGAGTCCGTACGAGCAGTACTTC CASGPSGSPYEQYF
TRBD2 . TRBJ2-1 TRBV10-3 TGTGCCATCAACGTAGCGGGAGTTTACAATGAGCAGTTCTTC CAINVAGVYNEQFF
. few TRBJ1-3 TRBV14 TGTGCCAGCAGTCACCGCGGGCTCGTTGGCGGAAACACCATATATTTT CASSHRGLVGGNTIYF
. once TRBJ1-3 TRBV21-1 TGTGCCAGCAGCAAAGAGGACAGGGCTGGAAACACCATATATTTT CASSKEDRAGNTIYF
TRBD2 . TRBJ2-3 TRBV19 TGTGCCAGTATCCCCAGAGCGGGAGGGCCAACAGATACGCAGTATTTT CASIPRAGGPTDTQYF
. . TRBJ1-5 TRBV24-1 TGTGCCACCAGTGACCGGGACACCGATCAGCCCCAGCATTTT CATSDRDTDQPQHF
. . TRBJ1-3 TRBV7-2 TGTGCCAGCAGCCCGGGGGTTACGCCTGGAAACACCATATATTTT CASSPGVTPGNTIYF
. . TRBJ1-4 TRBV10-2 TGCGCCAGCAGTGAGCAGGGGCAGGCAACTAATGAAAAACTGTTTTTT CASSEQGQATNEKLFF
TRBD2 . TRBJ2-7 TRBV5-1 TGCGCCAGCAGCTTTGCGGGGGATGCGAGCGAGCAGTACTTC CASSFAGDASEQYF
TRBD1 . TRBJ1-2 TRBV7-9 TGTGCCAGCAGCTTAGAATTCGGACAGGGGGAATTCGGCTATGGCTACACCTTC CASSLEFGQGEFGYGYTF
. . TRBJ1-2 TRBV19 TGTGCCAGTAAGGGGAGGGCAGGCTACTATGGCTACACCTTC CASKGRAGYYGYTF
TRBD1 once TRBJ1-5 TRBV27 TGTGCCAGCAGTTTAAAGGGGGCACCGCAGCCCCAGCATTTT CASSLKGAPQPQHF
. . TRBJ2-3 TRBV12-3/TRBV12-4 TGTGCCAGCAGTTTATTGTCTGATACGCAGTATTTT CASSLLSDTQYF
TRBD2 . TRBJ2-2 TRBV11-2 TGTGCCAGCAGCTTTGGGCGGGGGGCGAACACCGGGGAGCTGTTTTTT CASSFGRGANTGELFF
. . TRBJ1-2 TRBV6-5 TGTGCCAGCAGCAACCTACCCGCGGTGTATGGCTACACCTTC CASSNLPAVYGYTF
TRBD1 . TRBJ1-3 TRBV4-2 TGTGCCAGCAGCCAAGACCTTACCCGTTTCCTCCGGGACAGGGAATCTGGAAACACCATATATTTT CASSQDLTRFLRDRESGNTIYF
TRBD1 once TRBJ2-5 TRBV11-3 TGTGCCAGCAGCAAGGATACCGGGACAGGGAAGACCCAGTACTTC CASSKDTGTGKTQYF
. . TRBJ2-1 TRBV6-5 TGTGCCAGCAGTCCTCGGGACAAGCCCTACAATGAGCAGTTCTTC CASSPRDKPYNEQFF
. few TRBJ1-1 TRBV6-4 TGTGCCAGCAGTAAAGACCACAGAACGTATTTTATGGACACTGAAGCTTTCTTT CASSKDHRTYFMDTEAFF
. . TRBJ1-4 TRBV11-2 TGTGCCAGCAGACGAAGGGGGGAAAAACTGTTTTTT CASRRRGEKLFF
TRBD2 . TRBJ2-2 TRBV5-1 TGCGCCAGCAGCTTGAATCTAGCGGACACCGGGGAGCTGTTTTTT CASSLNLADTGELFF
. . TRBJ2-3 TRBV5-1 TGCGCCAGCAGCTTGTCACAAGATACGCAGTATTTT CASSLSQDTQYF
. . TRBJ2-6 TRBV5-1 TGCGCCAGCGGTGAGTCTGGGGCCAACGTCCTGACTTTC CASGESGANVLTF
TRBD1 . TRBJ1-6 TRBV24-1 TGTGCCACCAGTGACCTACAGGGGGCGTATCGTTCACCCCTCCACTTT CATSDLQGAYRSPLHF
TRBD2 . TRBJ2-7 TRBV5-5 TGTGCCAGCAGCTTGGATGGCGGGAGAAGGTCCTACGAGCAGTACTTC CASSLDGGRRSYEQYF
TRBD2 . TRBJ2-1 TRBV3-1/TRBV3-2 TGTGCCAGCAGCCACAGAACCCGGACTAGCGGGAGGAATGAGCAGTTCTTC CASSHRTRTSGRNEQFF
. . TRBJ2-1 TRBV3-1/TRBV3-2 TGTGCCAGCAGCTACCGGGACATCCGCAATGAGCAGTTCTTC CASSYRDIRNEQFF
TRBD2 . TRBJ2-2 TRBV11-3 TGTGCCAGCAGCTTAAGCGGGGGAAGTCGGGAGCTGTTTTTT CASSLSGGSRELFF
TRBD1 . TRBJ1-5 TRBV3-1/TRBV3-2 TGTGCCAGCAGCCGCACCCGGGACAGGGTCGGGCAGCCCCAGCATTTT CASSRTRDRVGQPQHF
TRBD2 . TRBJ2-3 TRBV7-2 TGTGCCAGCAGCCCTAGCGGGACTCACACAGATACGCAGTATTTT CASSPSGTHTDTQYF
. . TRBJ1-1 TRBV3-1/TRBV3-2 TGTGCCAGCAGCCAATCAGGGATTGGAGCTTTCTTT CASSQSGIGAFF
. . TRBJ1-2 TRBV5-4 TGTGCCAGCAGCTTGTTTGGCGGGACTAACTATGGCTACACCTTC CASSLFGGTNYGYTF
. . TRBJ1-2 TRBV3-1/TRBV3-2 TGTGCCAGCAGCCAAGACAGGCACTATGGCTACACCTTC CASSQDRHYGYTF
. . TRBJ1-5 TRBV19 TGTGCCAGTAGCATTATCGCGGGGGGGGGCAATCAGCCCCAGCATTTT CASSIIAGGGNQPQHF
. . TRBJ2-7 TRBV5-4 TGTGCCAGCAGCTTGGGGGGGGTCACGATATACGAGCAGTACTTC CASSLGGVTIYEQYF
TRBD1 . TRBJ1-4 TRBV5-5 TGTGCCAGCAGCCAAATTGGTCAGGGGGCTGAAAAACTGTTTTTT CASSQIGQGAEKLFF
TRBD1 . TRBJ2-5 TRBV5-1 TGCGCCAGCAGCTTAGGGGACAGGGAAGGAGAGACCCAGTACTTC CASSLGDREGETQYF
TRBD1 once TRBJ2-2 TRBV2 TGTGCCAGCAGAGACAGGGGGCCCACCGGGGAGCTGTTTTTT CASRDRGPTGELFF
. . TRBJ2-2 TRBV3-1/TRBV3-2 TGTGCCAGCAGCCAACGGGCGGGGAACACCGGGGAGCTGTTTTTT CASSQRAGNTGELFF
. few TRBJ1-4 TRBV7-2 TGTGCCAGCAGCTATTGGGGGGGCAAGGAAGAAAAACTGTTTTTT CASSYWGGKEEKLFF
. . TRBJ1-5 TRBV12-3/TRBV12-4 TGTGCCAGCAGTTGGACAGAGAATCAGCCCCAGCATTTT CASSWTENQPQHF
. once TRBJ2-5 TRBV20-1 TGCAGTGCTAGTGGCCAGGGAGAGACCCAGTACTTC CSASGQGETQYF
. . TRBJ2-1 TRBV7-8 TGTGCCAGCAGCTTAGTTCAGGGGTCCTTATACAATGAGCAGTTCTTC CASSLVQGSLYNEQFF
TRBD1 . TRBJ2-2 TRBV7-8 TGTGCCACGGACAGGGCGAACACCGGGGAGCTGTTTTTT CATDRANTGELFF
TRBD2 . TRBJ2-7 TRBV19 TGTGCCAGTAGTGTCGGAGCGGGAACTCCCACCGAGCAGTACTTC CASSVGAGTPTEQYF
. . TRBJ1-2 TRBV6-5 TGTGCCAGCAGCCTAAGTGGGGGGGGCTATGGCTACACCTTC CASSLSGGGYGYTF
. . TRBJ1-4 TRBV4-1 TGCGCCAGCAGCCAAGATTGGCAGGGCCTACTTAATGAAAAACTGTTTTTT CASSQDWQGLLNEKLFF
TRBD1 . TRBJ2-5 TRBV7-9 TGTGCCAGCAGGTTGGGACAGGGAGTTGGAGAGACCCAGTACTTC CASRLGQGVGETQYF